This TCR beta chain derives from a study of CD8 T cells in ankylosing spondylitis. Findings of the study overall: Peripheral blood samples showed relatively rare disease-linked clones, and these clones were CD8+. A TCR beta motif of 7 or 8 highly homologous variants appeared characteristic of ankylosing spondylitis blood. In synovial fluid and blood from reactive arthritis, some motif variants were previously reported.

5'-RACE, quantitative and with molecular barcodes, yielded the TCR beta libraries. TCRdb independently ran MiXCR on the 5' RACE reads; one entry per CDR3 protein. The data show some 120,000 distinct CDR3 sequences, around 7% seen once. After removal of 4 bases from V and 4 bases from J, the junction contained 9 bases not matched to a gene. From germline, CDR1 is SGDLS and CDR2 YYNGEE. The CDR3 loop spans 15 amino acids. This clonotype was observed at least ten times. The antigen remains undetermined. The origin of this receptor is a male donor with ankylosing spondylitis or in good health (not recorded which). The chain combines TRBV9 with TRBJ1-2; 8 bases align to TRBD1. Sequences were obtained from blood, either unsorted or a sorted T cell fraction (not recorded which). The CDR3 loop is CASSSQGAGGYGYTF. The CDR3 DNA sequence: TGTGCCAGCAGCTCTCAGGGGGCTGGTGGCTATGGCTACACCTTC.